This record covers a single TCR beta chain. Data came from immunoSEQ multiplex PCR; TCRdb stores just in-frame clones and leaves some out. The table records 140,000 or so clones, approximately 91% of them present only once. V was pared by 4 bases and J by 5 bases, with 4 bases of the junction left unmatched. CDR1 and CDR2 (germline): SGHVS, FNYEAQ. The CDR3 totals 15 residues. This record belongs to a study of control samples from healthy donors and cancer patients. The sequenced material came from blood. The receptor was derived from a man between 25 and 39 years old in good health. V usage is TRBV7-6 and J usage is TRBJ2-3; the match to TRBD2 covers 12 bases. CDR3 amino acids: CASSSSGGAVDTQYF. In DNA, the CDR3 is TGTGCCAGCAGCTCTAGCGGGGGGGCCGTAGATACGCAGTATTTT. The full variable domain, its missing parts supplied by reference TRBV7-6 and TRBJ2-3, is GAGVSQSPRYKVTKRGQDVALRCDPISGHVSLYWYRQALGQGPEFLTYFNYEAQQDKSGLPNDRFSAERPEGSISTLTIQRTEQRDSAMYRCASSSSGGAVDTQYFGPGTRLTVL.